This T cell receptor beta chain was obtained from a study of T cell clonality in common variable immunodeficiency. Broader study findings: In common variable immunodeficiency, TCR beta chains reportedly carried fewer deletions and N-nucleotide insertions. CVID subjects shared fewer TCRbeta clones than healthy controls did. CVID subjects showed higher TCRbeta clonality than healthy controls.

To note about this clone: The antigen is undetermined. The CDR3 goes on 3 residues after the read ends, and that part is filled in from the germline J gene.

CDR1 and CDR2 (germline): LNHDA, SQIVND (reference sequence). CDR3 length: 15 amino acids. The V gene end was trimmed by 9 bases and the J gene end by 7 bases; junction bases not matched to a gene: 13. The assay was immunoSEQ multiplex PCR, and TCRdb's table has in-frame clones only and misses some. The sample has 25,000 to 35,000 clones, none seen only once. No CVID subject was ill or on immunomodulatory drugs when sampled. This TCR was sampled from a human donor with common variable immunodeficiency. The chain employs TRBV19 and TRBJ1-4, with TRBD1 identical over 8 bases. The source material was peripheral blood mononuclear cells. The CDR3 reads CASGETDRAGEKLFF. The CDR3 DNA, read in part, is TGTGCCAGCGGAGAAACGGACAGGGCAGGTGAAAAA.